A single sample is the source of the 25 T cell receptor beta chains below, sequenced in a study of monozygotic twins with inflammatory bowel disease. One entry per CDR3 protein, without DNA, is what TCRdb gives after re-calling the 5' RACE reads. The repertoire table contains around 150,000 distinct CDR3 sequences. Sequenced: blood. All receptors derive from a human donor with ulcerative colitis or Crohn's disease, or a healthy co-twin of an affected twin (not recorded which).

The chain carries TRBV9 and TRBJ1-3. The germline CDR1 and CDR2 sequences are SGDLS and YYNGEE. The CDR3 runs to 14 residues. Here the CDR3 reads CASSLGNSGNTIYF.

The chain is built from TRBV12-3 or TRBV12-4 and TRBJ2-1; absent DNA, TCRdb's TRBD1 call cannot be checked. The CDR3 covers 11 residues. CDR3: CASSPFDEQFF.

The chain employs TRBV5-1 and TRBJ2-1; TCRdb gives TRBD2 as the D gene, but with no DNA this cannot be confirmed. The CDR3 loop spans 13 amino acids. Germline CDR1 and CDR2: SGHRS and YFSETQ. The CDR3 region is CASTTSGYNEQFF.

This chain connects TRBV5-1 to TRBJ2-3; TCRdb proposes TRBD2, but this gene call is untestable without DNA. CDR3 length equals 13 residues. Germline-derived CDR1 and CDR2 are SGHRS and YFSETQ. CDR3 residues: CASSPGEADTQYF. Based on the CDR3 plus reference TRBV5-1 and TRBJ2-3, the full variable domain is KAGVTQTPRYLIKTRGQQVTLSCSPISGHRSVSWYQQTPGQGLQFLFEYFSETQRNKGNFPGRFSGRQFSNSRSEMNVSTLELGDSALYLCASSPGEADTQYFGPGTRLTVL.

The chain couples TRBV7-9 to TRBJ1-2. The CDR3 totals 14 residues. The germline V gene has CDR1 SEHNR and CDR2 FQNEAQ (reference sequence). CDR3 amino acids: CASSPRLDGVGYTF.

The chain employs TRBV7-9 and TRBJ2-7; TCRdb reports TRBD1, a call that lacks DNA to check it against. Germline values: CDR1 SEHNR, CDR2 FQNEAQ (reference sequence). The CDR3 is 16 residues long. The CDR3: CASRPPIRGDTYEQYF.

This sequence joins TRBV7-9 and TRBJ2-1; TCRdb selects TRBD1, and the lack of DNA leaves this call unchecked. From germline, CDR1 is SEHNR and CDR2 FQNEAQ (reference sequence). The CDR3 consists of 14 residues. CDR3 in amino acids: CASTRDITNNEQFF.

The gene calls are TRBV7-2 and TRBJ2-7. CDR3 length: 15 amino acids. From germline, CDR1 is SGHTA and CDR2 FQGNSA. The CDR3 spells CASSLGQVLFYEQYF.

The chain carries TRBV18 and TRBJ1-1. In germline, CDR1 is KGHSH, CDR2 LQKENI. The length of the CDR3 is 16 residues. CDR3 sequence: CASSPFGGTANTEAFF. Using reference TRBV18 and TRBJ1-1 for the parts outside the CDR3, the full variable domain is NAGVMQNPRHLVRRRGQEARLRCSPMKGHSHVYWYRQLPEEGLKFMVYLQKENIIDESGMPKERFSAEFPKEGPSILRIQQVVRGDSAAYFCASSPFGGTANTEAFFGQGTRLTVV.

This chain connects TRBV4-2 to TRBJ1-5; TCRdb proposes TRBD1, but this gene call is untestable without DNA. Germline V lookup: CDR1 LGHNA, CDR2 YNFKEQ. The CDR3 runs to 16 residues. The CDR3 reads CASSQGVSGGNQPQHF.

The CDR3 protein is CASSLKVSGYTF. The genes are TRBV28 and TRBJ1-2. CDR3 length equals 12 residues. Per germline, CDR1 MDHEN and CDR2 SYDVKM.

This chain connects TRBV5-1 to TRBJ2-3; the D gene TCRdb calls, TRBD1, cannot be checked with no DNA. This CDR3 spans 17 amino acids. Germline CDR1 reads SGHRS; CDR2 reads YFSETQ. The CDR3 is CASSPFGAGTSTDTQYF.

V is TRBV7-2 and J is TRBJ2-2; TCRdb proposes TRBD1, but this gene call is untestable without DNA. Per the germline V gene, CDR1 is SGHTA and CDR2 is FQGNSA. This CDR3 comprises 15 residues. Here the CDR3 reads CASSLGGGRTGELFF.

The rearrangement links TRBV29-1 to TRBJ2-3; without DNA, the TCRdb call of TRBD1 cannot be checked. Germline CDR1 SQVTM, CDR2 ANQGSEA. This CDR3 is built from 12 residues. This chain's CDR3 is CSVETGADTQYF.

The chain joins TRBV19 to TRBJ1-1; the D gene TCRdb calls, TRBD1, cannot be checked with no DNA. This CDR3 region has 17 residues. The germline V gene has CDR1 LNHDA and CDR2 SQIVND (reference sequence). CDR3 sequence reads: CASSIAATGRGNTEAFF.

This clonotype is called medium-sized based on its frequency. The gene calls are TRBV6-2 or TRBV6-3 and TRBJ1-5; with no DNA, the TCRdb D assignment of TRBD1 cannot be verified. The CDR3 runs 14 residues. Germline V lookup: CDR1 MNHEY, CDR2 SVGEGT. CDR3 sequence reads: CASSTDRGTQPQHF.

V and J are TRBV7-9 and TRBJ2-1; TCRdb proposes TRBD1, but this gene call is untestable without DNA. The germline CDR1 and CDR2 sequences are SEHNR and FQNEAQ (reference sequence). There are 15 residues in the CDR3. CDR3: CASSLEGTTYNEQFF.

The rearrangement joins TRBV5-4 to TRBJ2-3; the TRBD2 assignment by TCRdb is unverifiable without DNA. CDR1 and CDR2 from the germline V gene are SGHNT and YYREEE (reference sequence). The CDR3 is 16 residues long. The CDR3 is CASSLGGIRGTDTQYF.

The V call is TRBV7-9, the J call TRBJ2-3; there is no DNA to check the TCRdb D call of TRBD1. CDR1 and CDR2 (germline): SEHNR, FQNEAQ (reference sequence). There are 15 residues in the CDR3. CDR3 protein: CASSLSGRGSDTQYF.

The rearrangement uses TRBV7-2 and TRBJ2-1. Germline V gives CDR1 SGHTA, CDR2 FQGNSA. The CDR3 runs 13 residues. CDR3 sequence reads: CASSLSIYNEQFF.

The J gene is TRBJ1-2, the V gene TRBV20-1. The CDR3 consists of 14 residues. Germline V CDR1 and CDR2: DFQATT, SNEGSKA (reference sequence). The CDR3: CSAKRGGLNYGYTF.

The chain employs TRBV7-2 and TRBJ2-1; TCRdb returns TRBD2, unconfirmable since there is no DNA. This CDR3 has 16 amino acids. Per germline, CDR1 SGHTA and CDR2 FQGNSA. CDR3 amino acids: CASSTVAGSSYNEQFF.

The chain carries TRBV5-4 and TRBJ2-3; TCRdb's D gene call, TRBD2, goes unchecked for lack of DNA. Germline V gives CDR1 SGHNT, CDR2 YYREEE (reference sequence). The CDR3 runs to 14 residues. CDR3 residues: CASSFQSGTDTQYF.

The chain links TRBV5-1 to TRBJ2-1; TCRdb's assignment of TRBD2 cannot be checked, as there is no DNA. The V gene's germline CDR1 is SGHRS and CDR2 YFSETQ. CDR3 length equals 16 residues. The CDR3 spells CASSFTSGRAYNEQFF.

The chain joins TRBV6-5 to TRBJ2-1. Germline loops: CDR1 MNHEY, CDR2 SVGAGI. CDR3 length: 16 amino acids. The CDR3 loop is CASSNLDGSSYNEQFF.